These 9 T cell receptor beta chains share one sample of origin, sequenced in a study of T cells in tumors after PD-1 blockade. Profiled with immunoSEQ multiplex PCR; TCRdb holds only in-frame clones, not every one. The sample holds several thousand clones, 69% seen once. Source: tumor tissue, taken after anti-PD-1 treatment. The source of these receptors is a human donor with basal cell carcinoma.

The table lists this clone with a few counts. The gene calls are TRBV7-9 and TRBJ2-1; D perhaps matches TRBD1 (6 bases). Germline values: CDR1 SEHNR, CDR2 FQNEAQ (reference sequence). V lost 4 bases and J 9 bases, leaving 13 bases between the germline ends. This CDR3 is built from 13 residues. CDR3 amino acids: CASSSAGATEQFF. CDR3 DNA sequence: TGTGCCAGCAGCTCAGCAGGGGCCACTGAGCAGTTCTTC. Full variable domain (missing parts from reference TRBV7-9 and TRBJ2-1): DTGVSQNPRHKITKRGQNVTFRCDPISEHNRLYWYRQTLGQGPEFLTYFQNEAQLEKSRLLSDRFSAERPKGSFSTLEIQRTEQGDSAMYLCASSSAGATEQFFGPGTRLTVL.

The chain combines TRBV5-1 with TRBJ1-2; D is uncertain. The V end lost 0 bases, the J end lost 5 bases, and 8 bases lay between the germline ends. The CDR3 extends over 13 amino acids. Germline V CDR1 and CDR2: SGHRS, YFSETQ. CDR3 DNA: TGCGCCAGCAGCTTGGAGGCGACTTATGGCTACACCTTC. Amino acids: CASSLEATYGYTF.

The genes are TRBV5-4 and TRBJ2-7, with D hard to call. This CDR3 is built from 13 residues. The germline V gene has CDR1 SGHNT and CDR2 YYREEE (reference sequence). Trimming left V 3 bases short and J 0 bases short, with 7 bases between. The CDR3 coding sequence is TGTGCCAGCAGCTGGGCCTTCTCCTACGAGCAGTACTTC. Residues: CASSWAFSYEQYF.

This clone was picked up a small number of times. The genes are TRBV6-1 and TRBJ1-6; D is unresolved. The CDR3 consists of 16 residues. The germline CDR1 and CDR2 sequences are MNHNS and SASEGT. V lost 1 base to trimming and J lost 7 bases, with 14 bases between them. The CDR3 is CASSEGFWAENSPLHF. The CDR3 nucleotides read TGTGCCAGCAGTGAAGGGTTTTGGGCGGAGAATTCACCCCTCCACTTT.

The CDR3, as DNA: TGTGCCAGCAGTCGTGGCGAGAACACTGAAGCTTTCTTT. Translated: CASSRGENTEAFF. The rearrangement joins TRBV6-2 or TRBV6-3 to TRBJ1-1; D unclear. CDR3 length: 13 amino acids. V was pared by 5 bases and J by 1 base, with 8 bases between. Germline V gives CDR1 MNHEY, CDR2 SVGEGT.

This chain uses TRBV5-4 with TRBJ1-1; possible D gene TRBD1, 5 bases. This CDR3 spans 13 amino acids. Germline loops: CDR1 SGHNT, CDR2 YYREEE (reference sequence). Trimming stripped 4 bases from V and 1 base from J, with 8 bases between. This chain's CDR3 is CASSGASNTEAFF. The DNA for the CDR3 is TGTGCCAGCAGCGGGGCATCGAACACTGAAGCTTTCTTT.

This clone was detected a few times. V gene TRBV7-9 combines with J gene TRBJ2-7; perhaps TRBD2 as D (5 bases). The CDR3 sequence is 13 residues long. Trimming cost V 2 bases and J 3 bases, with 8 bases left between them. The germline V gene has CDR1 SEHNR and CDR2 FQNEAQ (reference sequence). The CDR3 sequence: CASSLPGYYEQYF. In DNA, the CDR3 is TGTGCCAGCAGCTTACCGGGATACTACGAGCAGTACTTC.

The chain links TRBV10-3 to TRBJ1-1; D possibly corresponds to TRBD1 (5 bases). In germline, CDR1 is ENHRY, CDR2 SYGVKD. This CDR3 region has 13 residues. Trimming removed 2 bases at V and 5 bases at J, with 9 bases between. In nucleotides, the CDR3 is TGTGCCATCAGTGAGGGGACGACTACTGAAGCTTTCTTT. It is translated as CAISEGTTTEAFF.

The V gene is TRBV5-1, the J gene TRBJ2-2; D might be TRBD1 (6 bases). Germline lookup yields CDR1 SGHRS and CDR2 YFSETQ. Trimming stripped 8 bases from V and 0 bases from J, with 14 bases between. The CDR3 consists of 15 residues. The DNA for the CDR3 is TGCGCCAGTTCCCGGGACAACGCGAACACCGGGGAGCTGTTTTTT. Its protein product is CASSRDNANTGELFF.